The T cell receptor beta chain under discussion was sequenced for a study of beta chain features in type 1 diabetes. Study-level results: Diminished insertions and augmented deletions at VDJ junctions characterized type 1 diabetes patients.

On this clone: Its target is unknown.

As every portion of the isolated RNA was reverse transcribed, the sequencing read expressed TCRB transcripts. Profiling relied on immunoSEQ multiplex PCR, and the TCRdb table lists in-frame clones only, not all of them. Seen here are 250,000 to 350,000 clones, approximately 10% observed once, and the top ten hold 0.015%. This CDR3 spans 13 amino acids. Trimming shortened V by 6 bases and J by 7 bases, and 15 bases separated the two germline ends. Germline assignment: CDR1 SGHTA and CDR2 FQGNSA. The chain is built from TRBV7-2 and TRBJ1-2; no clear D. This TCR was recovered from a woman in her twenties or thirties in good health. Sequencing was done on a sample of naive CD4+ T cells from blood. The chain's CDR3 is CASSSAGGGGYTF. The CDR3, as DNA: TGTGCCAGCAGTTCGGCCGGAGGAGGTGGCTACACCTTC. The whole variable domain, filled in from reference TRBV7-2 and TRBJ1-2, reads GAGVSQSPSNKVTEKGKDVELRCDPISGHTALYWYRQSLGQGLEFLIYFQGNSAPDKSGLPSDRFSAERTGGSVSTLTIQRTQQEDSAVYLCASSSAGGGGYTFGSGTRLTVV.